A single sample is the source of the 27 T cell receptor beta chains below, sequenced in a study of blood T cell repertoires in COVID-19. The assay was immunoSEQ multiplex PCR, and TCRdb's table has in-frame clones only and misses some. Of tens of thousands of clones listed, about 63% are singletons. Sequencing used peripheral blood. These receptors all stem from a woman in her 70s with acute or convalescent COVID-19.

The gene calls are TRBV6-5 and TRBJ2-5; 7 bases are shared with TRBD2. Germline CDR1 reads MNHEY; CDR2 reads SVGAGI. J was trimmed by 3 bases and V by 5 bases; bases with no gene match: 6. The CDR3 contains 14 residues. For the CDR3, the DNA is TGTGCCAGCAGTCGGGCGGGGGTGGAAGAGACCCAGTACTTC. Protein: CASSRAGVEETQYF.

This clone occurred many times. Other nucleotide sequences from this sample produce the same CDR3. The J gene is TRBJ2-7, the V gene TRBV10-3; tentative D call: TRBD2 (5 bases). Trimming left V 0 bases short and J 7 bases short, with 7 bases between. This CDR3 is 12 amino acids long. Germline-derived CDR1 and CDR2 are ENHRY and SYGVKD. The DNA for the CDR3 is TGTGCCATCAGTGAGTCTGGCGGGGAGCAGTACTTC. Protein: CAISESGGEQYF.

J is TRBJ1-3 and V is TRBV28; D uncertain. The germline V gene has CDR1 MDHEN and CDR2 SYDVKM. CDR3 length: 12 amino acids. Deletions cut 1 base from V and 4 bases from J, with 2 bases between. In DNA form, the CDR3 reads TGTGCCAGCAGTTTATCAGGAAACACCATATATTTT. As protein: CASSLSGNTIYF.

This clone was counted a few times. V and J are TRBV19 and TRBJ2-7, with a possible D match to TRBD1 (6 bases). This CDR3 spans 14 amino acids. Germline CDR1 reads LNHDA; CDR2 reads SQIVND (reference sequence). V dropped 1 base and J dropped 3 bases, with 10 bases sitting between them. CDR3 in amino acids: CASSIAGESYEQYF. The CDR3, as DNA: TGTGCCAGTAGTATAGCAGGGGAAAGCTACGAGCAGTACTTC.

V usage is TRBV7-8 and J usage is TRBJ1-2, with 9 bases fitting TRBD1. Trimming took 1 base from V and 5 from J; bases not matched to a gene: 5. The CDR3 is 15 amino acids. Germline lookup yields CDR1 SGHVS and CDR2 FQNEAQ. CDR3 sequence (DNA): TGTGCCAGCAGCTTAGGGGACAGGGTGCCGTATGGCTACACCTTC. This encodes CASSLGDRVPYGYTF.

The table lists this clone with a few counts. The CDR3 is CASLRANYGYTF. CDR3 DNA: TGTGCCAGCCTCAGGGCTAACTATGGCTACACCTTC. This sequence joins TRBV19 and TRBJ1-2; a possible D gene is TRBD1 (5 bases). This CDR3 spans 12 amino acids. The ends were cut back, 9 bases at V and 0 bases at J, with 8 bases in the middle. From germline, CDR1 is LNHDA and CDR2 SQIVND (reference sequence).

The chain is built from TRBV10-3 and TRBJ2-1, with TRBD2 identical over 10 bases. The junction had 15 bases not matched to a gene; V was cut back by 6 bases and J by 7 bases. Germline CDR1 and CDR2: ENHRY and SYGVKD. This CDR3 has 17 residues. The CDR3: CAIRRLAGIRGRNEQFF. The CDR3 DNA is TGTGCCATCAGAAGACTAGCGGGCATCCGCGGCAGGAATGAGCAGTTCTTC.

The J gene is TRBJ1-5, the V gene TRBV2, with 8 bases matching TRBD1. This CDR3 contains 18 residues. Germline assignment: CDR1 SNHLY and CDR2 FYNNEI. V shed 4 bases and J 5 bases; nucleotides not matched to a gene: 16. CDR3 sequence: CASSALDLTGVGDQPQHF. Written as DNA, the CDR3 is TGTGCCAGCAGTGCCCTCGACTTGACAGGGGTTGGTGATCAGCCCCAGCATTTT.

V usage is TRBV9 and J usage is TRBJ1-6; TRBD1 might be the D (6 bases). Germline CDR1 reads SGDLS; CDR2 reads YYNGEE. CDR3 size: 14 residues. V was clipped by 3 bases and J by 6 bases, with 10 bases between them. CDR3 in DNA: TGTGCCAGCAGCGAGGGGGAACCTAATTCACCCCTCCACTTT. This sequence encodes CASSEGEPNSPLHF. Full variable domain (rest looked up from reference TRBV9 and TRBJ1-6): DSGVTQTPKHLITATGQRVTLRCSPRSGDLSVYWYQQSLDQGLQFLIQYYNGEERAKGNILERFSAQQFPDLHSELNLSSLELGDSALYFCASSEGEPNSPLHFGNGTRLTVT.

V and J are TRBV19 and TRBJ2-5, with D possibly matching TRBD2 (6 bases). The CDR3 loop spans 17 amino acids. Trimming took off 5 bases at V and 2 bases at J, with 21 bases between the two ends. The germline V gene encodes CDR1 LNHDA and CDR2 SQIVND (reference sequence). CDR3 residues: CASSPGVASESQETQYF. The CDR3 coding sequence is TGTGCCAGTAGTCCCGGAGTGGCTAGCGAATCACAAGAGACCCAGTACTTC.

This clone has more than one count but fewer than ten. The chain recombines TRBV2 with TRBJ1-5; D remains ambiguous. The CDR3 has 12 residues. The germline V gene has CDR1 SNHLY and CDR2 FYNNEI. V lost 1 base to trimming and J lost 11 bases, with 9 bases between them. CDR3 region: CASSEERSSQHF. In DNA, the CDR3 is TGTGCCAGCAGTGAAGAGCGCTCATCCCAGCATTTT.

The chain has TRBV3-1 (or the pseudogene TRBV3-2) and TRBJ2-1, with 11 bases lining up with TRBD1. CDR3 size: 17 residues. The trim removed 5 bases at V and 4 bases at J, leaving 10 bases unmatched. Germline lookup yields CDR1 LGHDT and CDR2 YNNKEL (reference sequence). In nucleotides, the CDR3 is TGTGCCAGCAGCGCAAGCGGGGGGACAGGGGGTTACAATGAGCAGTTCTTC. Protein sequence: CASSASGGTGGYNEQFF.

CDR3 region: CASSSPRLAGANVLTF. CDR3 DNA sequence: TGTGCCAGCAGTTCCCCGCGATTAGCTGGGGCCAACGTCCTGACTTTC. The chain joins TRBV28 to TRBJ2-6, with D hard to call. The CDR3 spans 16 residues. Germline assignment: CDR1 MDHEN and CDR2 SYDVKM. The germline V and J ends were trimmed by 4 bases and 2 bases, with 12 bases remaining between them.

The chain joins TRBV4-2 to TRBJ2-5, with 9 bases fitting TRBD2. With 0 bases clipped from V and 3 bases from J, the junction kept 2 bases outside the gene matches. There are 15 residues in the CDR3. Germline loops: CDR1 LGHNA, CDR2 YNFKEQ. In DNA form, the CDR3 reads TGTGCCAGCAGCCAAGATAGACTAGCGGAAGAGACCCAGTACTTC. Protein sequence: CASSQDRLAEETQYF.

The V call is TRBV7-8, the J call TRBJ1-1; tentatively, D is TRBD1 (5 bases). This CDR3 contains 11 residues. Trimming shortened V by 1 base and J by 8 bases, and 5 bases separated the two germline ends. CDR1 is SGHVS and CDR2 is FQNEAQ in the germline V gene. The CDR3: CASSLEGEAFF. CDR3 nucleotides: TGTGCCAGCAGCTTAGAGGGGGAAGCTTTCTTT.

This clone was detected only a few times. The V gene is TRBV7-8, the J gene TRBJ1-2; weak D call: TRBD1 (6 bases). The CDR3 runs to 15 residues. The germline gives CDR1 SGHVS, CDR2 FQNEAQ. V was shortened by 1 base and J by 8 bases, with 17 bases between the two germline ends. The CDR3 loop is CASSLGGGGYLGYTF. The CDR3 DNA reads as TGTGCCAGCAGCTTAGGGGGAGGGGGTTACCTCGGCTACACCTTC.

This clone is judged medium-sized. This chain connects TRBV4-2 to TRBJ2-2; 9 positions agree with TRBD1. Germline V lookup: CDR1 LGHNA, CDR2 YNFKEQ. The CDR3 consists of 15 residues. V lost 1 base to trimming and J lost 3 bases; unmatched junction nucleotides: 0. The CDR3 DNA reads as TGTGCCAGCAGCCAAGGGACAGGGGACACCGGGGAGCTGTTTTTT. This gives the protein CASSQGTGDTGELFF.

The chain carries TRBV29-1 and TRBJ1-2; D unresolved. The CDR3 has 12 amino acids. CDR1 and CDR2 from the germline V gene are SQVTM and ANQGSEA. Trimming left V 7 bases short and J 6 bases short, with 15 bases between. CDR3 in amino acids: CSASTREDGYTF. The CDR3 DNA sequence: TGCAGCGCATCTACCCGCGAAGATGGCTACACCTTC.

This rearrangement joins TRBV18 to TRBJ1-4, with 12 bases that match TRBD1. Germline CDR1 and CDR2: KGHSH and LQKENI. The CDR3 loop spans 14 amino acids. V shed 6 bases and J 8 bases; nucleotides not matched to a gene: 4. The CDR3 DNA is TGTGCCAGCTCGGCCGGGACAGGGGGCGAAAAACTGTTTTTT. Protein: CASSAGTGGEKLFF. The full variable domain, rest sourced from reference TRBV18 and TRBJ1-4, is NAGVMQNPRHLVRRRGQEARLRCSPMKGHSHVYWYRQLPEEGLKFMVYLQKENIIDESGMPKERFSAEFPKEGPSILRIQQVVRGDSAAYFCASSAGTGGEKLFFGSGTQLSVL.

This clone has only one observation. The chain has TRBV4-2 and TRBJ1-2; TRBD1 matches at 10 bases. Germline lookup yields CDR1 LGHNA and CDR2 YNFKEQ. The J segment lost 4 bases and the V segment lost 0 bases, leaving 5 bases of the junction unmatched. The CDR3 is 16 amino acids. The CDR3 reads CASSQDKGQGTYGYTF. CDR3 DNA: TGTGCCAGCAGCCAAGATAAGGGACAGGGGACCTATGGCTACACCTTC.

This chain joins TRBV7-2 and TRBJ2-3; 9 bases are shared with TRBD2. Germline CDR1 is SGHTA and CDR2 is FQGNSA. There are 14 residues in the CDR3. V trimming: 3 bases; J trimming: 6 bases; junction bases outside the gene matches: 4. CDR3 nucleotides: TGTGCCAGCAGCTTCGGCAGCGGGAGGGATACGCAGTATTTT. This sequence encodes CASSFGSGRDTQYF.

The chain joins TRBV4-1 to TRBJ2-6; no firm D call. Germline values: CDR1 MGHRA, CDR2 YSYEKL. The CDR3 loop spans 16 amino acids. Between the trimmed V and J ends, which lost 2 bases and 0 bases, there was a span of 8 bases. CDR3 sequence: CASSQSLFSGANVLTF. CDR3 sequence (DNA): TGCGCCAGCAGCCAATCTCTATTCTCTGGGGCCAACGTCCTGACTTTC.

CDR3 DNA: TGTGCCAGCAGCGTAGCTGTGTGGGCTGGCAGGACTGAAGCTTTCTTT. It specifies CASSVAVWAGRTEAFF. The chain combines TRBV9 with TRBJ1-1, with D unresolved. The CDR3 has 16 residues. V lost 0 bases and J lost 5, with 17 bases in between. Germline V gene sequence: CDR1 SGDLS, CDR2 YYNGEE.

The chain joins TRBV6-2 or TRBV6-3 to TRBJ2-1; 11 bases align to TRBD2. This CDR3 has 15 residues. Germline CDR1 MNHEY, CDR2 SVGEGT. With V trimmed by 0 bases and J by 10 bases, 5 bases remained unmatched. CDR3 region: CASSYSGLAGGEQFF. CDR3 DNA sequence: TGTGCCAGCAGTTACTCGGGGCTAGCGGGAGGCGAGCAGTTCTTC.

The gene calls are TRBV5-5 and TRBJ1-1; no clear D. Germline CDR1 SGHKS, CDR2 YYEKEE (reference sequence). The CDR3 contains 14 residues. V was cut by 4 bases and J by 4 bases, with 14 bases left in between. The CDR3 protein is CASSERFESTEAFF. CDR3 in DNA: TGTGCCAGCAGCGAGAGATTCGAGAGCACTGAAGCTTTCTTT. The full variable domain, with the rest looked up from reference TRBV5-5 and TRBJ1-1, is DAGVTQSPTHLIKTRGQQVTLRCSPISGHKSVSWYQQVLGQGPQFIFQYYEKEERGRGNFPDRFSARQFPNYSSELNVNALLLGDSALYLCASSERFESTEAFFGQGTRLTVV.

The J gene is TRBJ2-5, the V gene TRBV5-1; TRBD1 matches 10 bases. Germline values: CDR1 SGHRS, CDR2 YFSETQ. With V trimmed by 3 bases and J by 2 bases, 1 base remained unmatched. This CDR3 region has 14 residues. CDR3 bases: TGCGCCAGCAGCTGGACAGGGGGGCAAGAGACCCAGTACTTC. Translating it yields CASSWTGGQETQYF.

At least ten counts were recorded for this clone. V is TRBV28 and J is TRBJ2-7; 7 nucleotides match TRBD2. V lost 3 bases to trimming and J lost 1 base; unmatched junction nucleotides: 9. CDR1 MDHEN and CDR2 SYDVKM come from the germline V gene. This CDR3 is built from 16 residues. For the CDR3, the DNA is TGTGCCAGCAGTTTTGCACTCTCGGGACTATCCTACGAGCAGTACTTC. It encodes CASSFALSGLSYEQYF.